Listed here are 26 T cell receptor beta chains from one sample, sequenced in a study of T cell responses to AZD1222 COVID-19 vaccine listed by TCRdb under 2021. Read against the paper, the sample's time point label means: baseline before first vaccination. Libraries were prepared through the immunoSEQ multiplex PCR assay. TCRdb's version of the immuneACCESS table is confined to in-frame rearrangements and falls short of the full clone set. An unresolved V gene accounts for under half of the shortfall where checked; the remainder is of unknown origin. The table for this sample lists about 140,000 clones. Over 2% of the sample goes to the ten largest clones. What was sequenced was peripheral blood. Receptors were obtained from an adult in good health.

The chain employs TRBV19 and TRBJ1-1; D is ambiguous. CDR1 and CDR2 from the germline V gene are LNHDA and SQIVND (reference sequence). V shed 5 bases and J shed 3 bases, with 10 bases lying between them. This CDR3 contains 13 residues. CDR3 protein: CASSALRDTEAFF. As DNA, the CDR3 is TGTGCCAGTAGTGCCCTTAGGGACACTGAAGCTTTCTTT.

The chain couples TRBV5-4 to TRBJ1-2, with 7 positions matching TRBD1. The V and J ends lost 2 bases and 2 bases, in that order; junction bases with no gene match: 3. Germline V gene data show CDR1 as SGHNT and CDR2 as YYREEE (reference sequence). This CDR3 spans 14 amino acids. CDR3 amino acids: CASSLPGGNYGYTF. CDR3 nucleotides: TGTGCCAGCAGCTTACCAGGGGGAAACTATGGCTACACCTTC.

For the CDR3, the DNA is TGTGCCAGCAGCAAAGTGTCCAGGGGTCAGACCCAGTACTTC. Encoded protein: CASSKVSRGQTQYF. This chain links TRBV21-1 with TRBJ2-5; TRBD1 is the table's D call, not checked against the DNA. TRBV21-1 constitutes a pseudogene. The CDR3 extends over 14 amino acids.

V usage is TRBV9 and J usage is TRBJ2-3; 7 bases line up with TRBD1. Trimming took 0 bases from V and 4 from J; bases not matched to a gene: 5. CDR1 is SGDLS and CDR2 is YYNGEE in the germline V gene. CDR3 length: 15 amino acids. For the CDR3, the DNA is TGTGCCAGCAGCGTAGGTACAGGGGTGGCAGATACGCAGTATTTT. Amino acids: CASSVGTGVADTQYF.

The chain joins TRBV5-5 to TRBJ1-3; perhaps TRBD1 as D (6 bases). There are 16 residues in the CDR3. The V gene's germline CDR1 is SGHKS and CDR2 YYEKEE (reference sequence). Trimming shortened V by 4 bases and J by 0 bases, and 14 bases separated the two germline ends. The CDR3 region is CASSPGHTYSGNTIYF. CDR3 in DNA: TGTGCCAGCAGCCCGGGACACACATACTCTGGAAACACCATATATTTT.

The chain uses TRBV4-3 and TRBJ1-4; 7 nucleotides match TRBD1. CDR1 and CDR2 (germline): LGHNA, YSLEER. Unmatched junction bases numbered 4, after V lost 5 bases and J lost 7 bases. The CDR3 consists of 13 residues. CDR3 sequence reads: CASSRGGLEKLFF. In DNA, the CDR3 is TGCGCCAGCAGCAGAGGGGGCCTTGAAAAACTGTTTTTT.

In nucleotides, the CDR3 is TGTGCCAGCAGCCAAGGCAGAGTGGGTACCGGGGAGCTGTTTTTT. Translated: CASSQGRVGTGELFF. This sequence joins TRBV3-1 (or the pseudogene TRBV3-2) and TRBJ2-2; no reliable D call. V lost 1 base, J lost 5 bases, and 11 bases lay in between. The CDR3 has 15 amino acids. Germline CDR1 LGHDT, CDR2 YNNKEL (reference sequence).

This chain uses TRBV4-1 with TRBJ1-5; maybe TRBD1 (6 bases). This CDR3 region has 17 residues. The germline V and J ends were trimmed by 0 bases and 1 base, with 13 bases remaining between them. Germline CDR1 reads MGHRA; CDR2 reads YSYEKL. The CDR3 DNA reads as TGCGCCAGCAGCCAAGATATGGGTGACAGGAGCAATCAGCCCCAGCATTTT. It encodes CASSQDMGDRSNQPQHF.

This chain links TRBV18 with TRBJ1-2; tentative D call: TRBD1 (5 bases). V gave up 2 bases and J gave up 4 bases, with 11 bases separating them. CDR3 length equals 14 residues. The germline gives CDR1 KGHSH, CDR2 LQKENI. The DNA for the CDR3 is TGTGCCAGCTCACCAGGCAGGGACCCCTATGGCTACACCTTC. Translated: CASSPGRDPYGYTF.

This sequence joins TRBV11-3 and TRBJ2-7; D is uncertain. The germline V and J ends were trimmed by 1 base and 6 bases, with 7 bases remaining between them. The CDR3 runs to 12 residues. CDR1 is SGHNT and CDR2 is YENEEA in the germline V gene. DNA for the CDR3: TGTGCCAGCAGCTTAGTTGGCAGCGAGCAGTACTTC. The encoded protein is CASSLVGSEQYF.

The chain combines TRBV6-5 with TRBJ1-1, with TRBD1 as a possible D gene (5 bases). From germline, CDR1 is MNHEY and CDR2 SVGAGI. This CDR3 is built from 15 residues. V lost 0 bases and J lost 4, with 12 bases in between. In nucleotides, the CDR3 is TGTGCCAGCAGTTACTCCCCCCCTGGGGGCACTGAAGCTTTCTTT. It is translated as CASSYSPPGGTEAFF.

The gene calls are TRBV2 and TRBJ1-1; TRBD1 matches 7 bases. Per the germline V gene, CDR1 is SNHLY and CDR2 is FYNNEI. The V segment lost 7 bases and the J segment 3 bases; nucleotides outside the gene matches: 5. This CDR3 contains 13 residues. Written as DNA, the CDR3 is TGTGCCAGCATGGGACAGATCGACACTGAAGCTTTCTTT. Translating gives CASMGQIDTEAFF.

DNA of the CDR3: TGTGCCTGGAGCCGGGGGGCAGATACGCAGTATTTT. It is translated as CAWSRGADTQYF. This chain joins TRBV30 and TRBJ2-3; 7 positions match TRBD2. V trimming: 3 bases; J trimming: 4 bases; junction bases outside the gene matches: 1. CDR3 length: 12 residues. The germline V gene has CDR1 GTSNPN and CDR2 SVGIG (reference sequence).

The DNA of the CDR3 is TGTGCCAGCAGCTTATTTGGTATCGCGACAGATACGCAGTATTTT. It translates to CASSLFGIATDTQYF. The chain carries TRBV11-3 and TRBJ2-3; D call uncertain. Trimming stripped 2 bases from V and 3 bases from J, with 12 bases between. Germline V gives CDR1 SGHNT, CDR2 YENEEA. The CDR3 covers 15 residues.

This chain joins TRBV6-1 and TRBJ1-2; D unresolved. Germline-derived CDR1 and CDR2 are MNHNS and SASEGT. The CDR3 is 14 residues long. V lost 2 bases to trimming and J lost 6 bases, with 13 bases between them. CDR3 residues: CASSEYPGKDGYTF. Written as DNA, the CDR3 is TGTGCCAGCAGTGAATATCCGGGAAAAGATGGCTACACCTTC.

This sequence joins TRBV7-6 and TRBJ1-3, with 10 bases fitting TRBD1. The CDR3 extends over 15 amino acids. J lost 2 bases, V lost 5 bases, and 3 bases had no gene match. Germline V CDR1 and CDR2: SGHVS, FNYEAQ. The CDR3 coding sequence is TGTGCCAGCAGCCCAGGGACAGGGGCTGGAAACACCATATATTTT. Its protein is CASSPGTGAGNTIYF.

The chain employs TRBV18 and TRBJ1-6, with TRBD1 identical over 9 bases. Germline loops: CDR1 KGHSH, CDR2 LQKENI. CDR3 size: 16 residues. The trim removed 3 bases at V and 5 bases at J, leaving 5 bases unmatched. CDR3 DNA: TGTGCCAGCTCACCGGGGACAGGGATAAATAATTCACCCCTCCACTTT. Translating gives CASSPGTGINNSPLHF. The whole variable domain, remainder taken from reference TRBV18 and TRBJ1-6, is NAGVMQNPRHLVRRRGQEARLRCSPMKGHSHVYWYRQLPEEGLKFMVYLQKENIIDESGMPKERFSAEFPKEGPSILRIQQVVRGDSAAYFCASSPGTGINNSPLHFGNGTRLTVT.

This chain connects TRBV5-6 to TRBJ1-6, with D tentatively TRBD1 (5 bases). Trimming shortened V by 4 bases and J by 11 bases, and 19 bases separated the two germline ends. The CDR3 contains 15 residues. Germline CDR1 SGHDT, CDR2 YYEEEE. The CDR3: CASSPLTAVKTPLHF. In DNA form, the CDR3 reads TGTGCCAGCAGCCCCCTGACAGCGGTTAAAACACCCCTCCACTTT.

The genes are TRBV19 and TRBJ1-5; possibly TRBD1 for D (5 bases). CDR1 is LNHDA, CDR2 SQIVND, per germline (reference sequence). Trimming stripped 6 bases from V and 0 bases from J, with 15 bases between. The length of the CDR3 is 16 residues. DNA for the CDR3: TGTGCCAGTAGGGGGGGTGGGAGCTATAGCAATCAGCCCCAGCATTTT. Its protein is CASRGGGSYSNQPQHF.

The CDR3 nucleotides read TGTGCCAGCAGCAACCGGGAAAACGAGCAGTACTTC. It translates to CASSNRENEQYF. The V gene is TRBV3-1 (or the pseudogene TRBV3-2), the J gene TRBJ2-7; possibly TRBD2 for D (5 bases). V shed 5 bases and J shed 5 bases, with 10 bases lying between them. The CDR3 runs to 12 residues. Germline CDR1 LGHDT, CDR2 YNNKEL (reference sequence).

V usage is TRBV19 and J usage is TRBJ1-4, with D possibly being TRBD1 (5 bases). Germline lookup yields CDR1 LNHDA and CDR2 SQIVND (reference sequence). CDR3 length equals 16 residues. Trimming removed 10 bases at V and 3 bases at J, with 21 bases between. CDR3 in amino acids: CATQPRGGRPNEKLFF. The CDR3 coding sequence is TGTGCCACCCAGCCCCGGGGCGGCAGACCTAATGAAAAACTGTTTTTT. The variable domain in full, completed from reference TRBV19 and TRBJ1-4, reads DGGITQSPKYLFRKEGQNVTLSCEQNLNHDAMYWYRQDPGQGLRLIYYSQIVNDFQKGDIAEGYSVSREKKESFPLTVTSAQKNPTAFYLCATQPRGGRPNEKLFFGSGTQLSVL.

The chain couples TRBV19 to TRBJ2-3; the D gene is possibly TRBD2 (7 bases). CDR3 length: 15 residues. V was trimmed by 3 bases and J by 6 bases, leaving 16 bases between them. Germline CDR1 and CDR2: LNHDA and SQIVND (reference sequence). In DNA, the CDR3 is TGTGCCAGTAGTATTTTGTGGGGGGGCGTCGATACGCAGTATTTT. Protein: CASSILWGGVDTQYF.

The V call is TRBV19, the J call TRBJ1-5, with D maybe TRBD1 (5 bases). Looked up from germline, CDR1 is LNHDA and CDR2 is SQIVND (reference sequence). The CDR3 consists of 13 residues. Trimming pared 7 bases from V and 2 bases from J, leaving 9 bases between. The CDR3 region has the DNA TGTGCCAGTAATAGGGGACGCAATCAGCCCCAGCATTTT. Protein: CASNRGRNQPQHF.

In DNA, the CDR3 is TGTGCCAGCAGCCAGCGTTCAGGGGGAACCCCTTTAAAACTGTTTTTT. It encodes CASSQRSGGTPLKLFF. The chain links TRBV3-1 (or the pseudogene TRBV3-2) to TRBJ1-4; the match to TRBD1 covers 7 bases. CDR1 is LGHDT, CDR2 YNNKEL, per germline (reference sequence). CDR3 length equals 16 residues. V gave up 3 bases and J gave up 10 bases; unmatched junction bases: 14.

The chain recombines TRBV28 with TRBJ1-5, with 9 bases identical to TRBD1. The V gene's germline CDR1 is MDHEN and CDR2 SYDVKM. V was clipped by 5 bases and J by 4 bases; unmatched bases: 12. The CDR3 runs 17 residues. CDR3 coding DNA: TGTGCCAGCAGTACCCACCGGGGACAGGGACCTAATCAGCCCCAGCATTTT. Translated, it gives CASSTHRGQGPNQPQHF.

The chain is built from TRBV5-1 and TRBJ1-4, with D hard to call. The CDR3 runs 17 residues. Germline V lookup: CDR1 SGHRS, CDR2 YFSETQ. Trimming removed 1 base at V and 0 bases at J, with 13 bases between. The CDR3 loop is CASSLPVLGTTNEKLFF. The DNA for the CDR3 is TGCGCCAGCAGCTTGCCGGTTTTGGGGACAACTAATGAAAAACTGTTTTTT. The full variable domain, rest sourced from reference TRBV5-1 and TRBJ1-4, is KAGVTQTPRYLIKTRGQQVTLSCSPISGHRSVSWYQQTPGQGLQFLFEYFSETQRNKGNFPGRFSGRQFSNSRSEMNVSTLELGDSALYLCASSLPVLGTTNEKLFFGSGTQLSVL.